This T cell receptor (beta chain) was sequenced during a study of T-cell reconstitution after alpha-beta-depleted transplantation in children. Study-level results: Newly made T cells mostly supplied T-cell counts and diversity one year after transplant. After transplant, at about two months, alpha-beta T cells were reportedly derived from several hundred expanded graft clones.

The sample holds a few counts of this clonotype. Antigen: not known. Unique molecular identifiers were incorporated when the TCRbeta library was constructed. One entry per CDR3 protein results from TCRdb running MiXCR on the PCR reads. The profile shows 450,000 to 700,000 distinct CDR3 sequences, approximately 30% of them singletons. The CDR3 consists of 12 residues. Germline V lookup: CDR1 SQVTM, CDR2 ANQGSEA. Between the trimmed V and J ends, which lost 5 bases and 5 bases, there was a span of 10 bases. The chain recombines TRBV29-1 with TRBJ2-1, with unresolved D. The sequence was collected from a boy younger than two with Wiskott-Aldrich syndrome, due to receive a stem cell transplant. Sequences were derived from PBMCs, sampled before TCRalphabeta/CD19-depleted stem cell transplant. As DNA, the CDR3 is TGCAGCGTTAAGGTACTCGACAATGAGCAGTTCTTC. Translation: CSVKVLDNEQFF.